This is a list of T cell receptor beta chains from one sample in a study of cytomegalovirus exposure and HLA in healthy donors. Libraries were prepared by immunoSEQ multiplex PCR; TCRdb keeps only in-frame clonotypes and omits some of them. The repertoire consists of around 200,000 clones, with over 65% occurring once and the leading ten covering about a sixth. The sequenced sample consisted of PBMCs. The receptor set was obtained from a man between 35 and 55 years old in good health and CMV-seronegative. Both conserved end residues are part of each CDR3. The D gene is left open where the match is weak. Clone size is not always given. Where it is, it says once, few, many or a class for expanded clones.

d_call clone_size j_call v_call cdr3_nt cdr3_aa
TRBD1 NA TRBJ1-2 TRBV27 TGTGCCAGCAGTCCCCGAGGGACAGGGGGGGGCTACACCTTC CASSPRGTGGGYTF
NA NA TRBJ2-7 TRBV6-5 TGTGCCAGCAGTGACTGGAGATACGAGCAGTACTTC CASSDWRYEQYF
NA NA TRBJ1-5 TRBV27 TGTGCCAGCAGTCTAAGGGGTAGGTGGGTCAATCAGCCCCAGCATTTT CASSLRGRWVNQPQHF
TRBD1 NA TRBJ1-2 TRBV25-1 TGTGCCAGCAGTGAATTCCTAACAGGGGGAGGCTACACCTTC CASSEFLTGGGYTF
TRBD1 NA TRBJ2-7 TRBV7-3 TGTGCCAGCAGCTTGGCACAGGGGGCCCAATACGAGCAGTACTTC CASSLAQGAQYEQYF
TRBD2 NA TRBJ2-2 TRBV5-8 TGTGCCAGCACCCCTTTGAGCGGGGGGGCAATTGGCGTAAACACCGGGGAGCTGTTTTTT CASTPLSGGAIGVNTGELFF
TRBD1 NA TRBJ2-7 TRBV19 TGTGCCAGTAGTATAGGGGCAGGGGGTGCCTACGAGCAGTACTTC CASSIGAGGAYEQYF
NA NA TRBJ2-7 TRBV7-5 TGTGCCAGAAGCTTAGAGGTTAGCGGGGCTCCAAAGGGAGAGCAGTACTTC CARSLEVSGAPKGEQYF
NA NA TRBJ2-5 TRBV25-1 TGTGCCAGCAGTGAATTGGGTAGCATCGAAGAGACCCAGTACTTC CASSELGSIEETQYF
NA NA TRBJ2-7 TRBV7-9 TGTGCCAGCAGCCCAAGAGGGACTCTCCCTTCCTACGAGCAGTACTTC CASSPRGTLPSYEQYF
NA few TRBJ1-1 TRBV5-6 TGTGCCAGCAGCTTTCGGGGTAACACTGAAGCTTTCTTT CASSFRGNTEAFF
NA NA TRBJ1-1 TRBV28 TGTGCCAGCAGTGTCCTCAGGGATCACGCTGAAGCTTTCTTT CASSVLRDHAEAFF
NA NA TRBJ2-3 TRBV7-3 TGTGCCAGCAGCCCGTTTGGCAGCACAGATACGCAGTATTTT CASSPFGSTDTQYF
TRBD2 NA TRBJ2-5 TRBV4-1 TGCGCCAGCAGCCAAGCCCCTAGCGGGAGGGCCGGGGAGACCCAGTACTTC CASSQAPSGRAGETQYF
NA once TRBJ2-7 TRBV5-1 TGCGCCAGCAGTCCCGACTGGCCCTCCTACGAGCAGTACTTC CASSPDWPSYEQYF
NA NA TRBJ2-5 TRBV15 TGTGCCACCAGCAGAAACAGGGAAGAGACCCAGTACTTC CATSRNREETQYF
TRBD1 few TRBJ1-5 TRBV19 TGTGCCAGTACCAACAGGGGGCGCGGTCAGCCCCAGCATTTT CASTNRGRGQPQHF
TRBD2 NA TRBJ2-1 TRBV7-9 TGTGCCAGCAGCTGGCGGGAGGGGTCCTACAATGAGCAGTTCTTC CASSWREGSYNEQFF
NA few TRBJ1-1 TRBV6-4 TGTGCCAGCAGCCGGAGCATGAACACTGAAGCTTTCTTT CASSRSMNTEAFF
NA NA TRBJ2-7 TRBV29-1 TGCAGCGTTGAAATCGGTTTCGAGCAGTACTTC CSVEIGFEQYF
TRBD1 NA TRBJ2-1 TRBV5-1 TGCGCCAGCTATAAGGGACAGGGAAACAATGAGCAGTTCTTC CASYKGQGNNEQFF
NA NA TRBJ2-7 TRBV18 TGTGCCAGCTCACCGGGCGGGGGCCCCTACGAGCAGTACTTC CASSPGGGPYEQYF
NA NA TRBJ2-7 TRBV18 TGTGCCAGCTCATCCCTCGCCCTTGGCGGCGACGAGCAGTACTTC CASSSLALGGDEQYF
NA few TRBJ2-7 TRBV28 TGTGCCAGCAACCCCTTTCGGAGCTACGAGCAGTACTTC CASNPFRSYEQYF
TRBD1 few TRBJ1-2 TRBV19 TGTGCCAGTAGATACGGGACAGTCGACTATGGCTACACCTTC CASRYGTVDYGYTF
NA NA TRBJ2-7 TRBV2 TGTGCCAGCAAGCCTTCTTCGGAGCCGTTCTCCTACGAGCAGTACTTC CASKPSSEPFSYEQYF
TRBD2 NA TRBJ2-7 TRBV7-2 TGTGCCAGCAGCTCTATGACTAGCGGGGGAGGCTACGAGCAGTACTTC CASSSMTSGGGYEQYF
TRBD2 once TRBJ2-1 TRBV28 TGTGCCAGCAGTCCTCGGACTAGCGGGAACTACAATGAGCAGTTCTTC CASSPRTSGNYNEQFF
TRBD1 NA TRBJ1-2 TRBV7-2 TGTGCCAGCAGCTTCTATCTACAGGGGAACTATGGCTACACCTTC CASSFYLQGNYGYTF
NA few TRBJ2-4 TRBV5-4 TGTGCCAGCAGCCCGCGAACAGGGCCCATTCAGTACTTC CASSPRTGPIQYF
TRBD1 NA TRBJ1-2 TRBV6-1 TGTGCCAGCGGAGGGGACAGGGCAGTCTATGGCTACACCTTC CASGGDRAVYGYTF
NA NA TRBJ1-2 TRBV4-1 TGCGCCAGCAGCCTTTCCTTAAACTATGGCTACACCTTC CASSLSLNYGYTF
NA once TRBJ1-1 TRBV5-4 TGTGCCAGCAGCTTGAATCATTTCCGGGACACCAGGGAGGGCACTGAAGCTTTCTTT CASSLNHFRDTREGTEAFF
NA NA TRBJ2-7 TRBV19 TGTGCCGGTAGTAGCCCGGGACACACATCCTACGAGCAGTACTTC CAGSSPGHTSYEQYF
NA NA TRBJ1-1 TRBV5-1 TGCGCCAGCAGCGTCGAACAGGGAAGGACTGAAGCTTTCTTT CASSVEQGRTEAFF
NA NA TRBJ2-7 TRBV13 TGTGCCAGCAGCTTATACGGGTCCTACGAGCAGTACTTC CASSLYGSYEQYF
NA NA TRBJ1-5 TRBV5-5 TGTGCCAGCAGCTTGGCCGGGAATCAGCCCCAGCATTTT CASSLAGNQPQHF
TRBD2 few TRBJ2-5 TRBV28 TGTGCCAGCGGGACTAGCGGGACGGAGACCCAGTACTTC CASGTSGTETQYF
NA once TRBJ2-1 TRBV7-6 TGTGCCAGCTCCAGAGGGTTGGACGGGGATGAGCAGTTCTTC CASSRGLDGDEQFF
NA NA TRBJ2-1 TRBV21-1 TGTGCCAGCAGCACCCAGCGGGGATGGTTCTTC CASSTQRGWFF
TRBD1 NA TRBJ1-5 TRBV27 TGTGCCAGCAGCCTAGACAGGGCTCATCAGCCCCAGCATTTT CASSLDRAHQPQHF
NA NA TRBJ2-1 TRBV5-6 TGTGCCAGCAGCTTGGTGGGGAGTGAGCAGTTCTTC CASSLVGSEQFF
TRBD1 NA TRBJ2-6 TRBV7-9 TGTGCCAGCTCCCAGAGGGGGCCTGGGGCCAACGTCCTGACTTTC CASSQRGPGANVLTF
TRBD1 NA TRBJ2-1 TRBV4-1 TGCGCCAGCAGCCAACTCGCACCGGGACAGGGTCGGGGTGAGCAGTTCTTC CASSQLAPGQGRGEQFF
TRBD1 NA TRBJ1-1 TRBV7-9 TGTGCCAGCAGCTCCGCCGGGACAGGGCTGAACACTGAAGCTTTCTTT CASSSAGTGLNTEAFF
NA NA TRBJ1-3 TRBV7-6 TGTGCCAGCAGCTTAGCGCGGGGAAACACCATATATTTT CASSLARGNTIYF
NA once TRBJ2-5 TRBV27 TGTGCCAGCAGTTTATACGGGAACCAAGAGACCCAGTACTTC CASSLYGNQETQYF
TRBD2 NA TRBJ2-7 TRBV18 TGTGCCAGCTCGCCACCGGGACTAGCGGGAGGTCACGAGCAGTACTTC CASSPPGLAGGHEQYF
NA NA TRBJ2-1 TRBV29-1 TGCAGCGGGCTTACCCTTTGGGACGGGAGCTCCTACAATGAGCAGTTCTTC CSGLTLWDGSSYNEQFF
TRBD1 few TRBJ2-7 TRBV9 TGTGCCAGCAGCCGGGACAGGGGGTCCCTCGAGCAGTACTTC CASSRDRGSLEQYF
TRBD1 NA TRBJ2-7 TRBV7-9 TGTGCCAGCAGCCTAAGACAGGGGGCCTACGAGCAGTACTTC CASSLRQGAYEQYF
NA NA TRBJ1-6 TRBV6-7 TGTGCCAGCAGTTATCTCTATCGGGGAGGAGTCGACTCACCCCTCCACTTT CASSYLYRGGVDSPLHF
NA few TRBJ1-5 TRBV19 TGTGCCAGTAGTATAGATAAAGAGCGGCCCCAGCATTTT CASSIDKERPQHF
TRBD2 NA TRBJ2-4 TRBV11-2 TGTGCCAGCAGCTACCGGGGGGGAGCCAAAAACATTCAGTACTTC CASSYRGGAKNIQYF
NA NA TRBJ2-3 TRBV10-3 TGTGCCATCAAGGTCCAGAGGGGGAAGTCAGATACGCAGTATTTT CAIKVQRGKSDTQYF
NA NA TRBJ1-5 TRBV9 TGTGCCAGCAGCGTATCAGGTTCATATCAGCCCCAGCATTTT CASSVSGSYQPQHF
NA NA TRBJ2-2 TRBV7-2 TGTGCCAGCCCGCCGCCAGGGCGACCCACCGGGGAGCTGTTTTTT CASPPPGRPTGELFF
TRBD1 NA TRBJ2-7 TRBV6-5 TGTGCCAGCAAACCGGGACAGGGGTACGAGCAGTACTTC CASKPGQGYEQYF